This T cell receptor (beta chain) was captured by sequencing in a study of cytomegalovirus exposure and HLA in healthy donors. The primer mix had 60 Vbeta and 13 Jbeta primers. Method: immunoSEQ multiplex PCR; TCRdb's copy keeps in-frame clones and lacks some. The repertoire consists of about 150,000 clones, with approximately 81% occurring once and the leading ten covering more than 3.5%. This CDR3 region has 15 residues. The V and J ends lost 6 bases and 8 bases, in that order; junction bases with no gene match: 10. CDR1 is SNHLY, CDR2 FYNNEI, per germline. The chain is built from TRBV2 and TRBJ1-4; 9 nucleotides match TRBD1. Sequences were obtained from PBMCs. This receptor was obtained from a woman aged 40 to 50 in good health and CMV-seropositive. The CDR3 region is CASSLTGGVREKLFF. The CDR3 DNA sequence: TGTGCCAGCAGCCTCACAGGGGGCGTAAGGGAAAAACTGTTTTTT.